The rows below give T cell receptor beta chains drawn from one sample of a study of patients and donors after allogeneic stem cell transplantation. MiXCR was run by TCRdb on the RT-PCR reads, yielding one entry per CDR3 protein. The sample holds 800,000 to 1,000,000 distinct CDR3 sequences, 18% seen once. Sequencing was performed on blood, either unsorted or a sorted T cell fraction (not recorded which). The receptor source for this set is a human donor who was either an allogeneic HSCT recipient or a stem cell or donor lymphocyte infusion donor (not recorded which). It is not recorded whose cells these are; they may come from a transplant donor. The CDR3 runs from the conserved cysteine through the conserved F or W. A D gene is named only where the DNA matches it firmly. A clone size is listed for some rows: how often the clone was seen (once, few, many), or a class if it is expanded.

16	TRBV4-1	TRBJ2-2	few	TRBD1	TGCGCCAGCAGCCAAGGTGGACAGGCGCGCACCGGGGAGCTGTTTTTT	CASSQGGQARTGELFF
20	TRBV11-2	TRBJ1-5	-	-	TGTGCCAGCAGCCACGTAATCGGAACCGGACAGATGGGGAGCAATCAGCCCCAGCATTTT	CASSHVIGTGQMGSNQPQHF
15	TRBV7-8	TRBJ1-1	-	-	TGTGCCAGCAGCCCAGCGGGACTACTGAACACTGAAGCTTTCTTT	CASSPAGLLNTEAFF
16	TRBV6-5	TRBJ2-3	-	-	TGTGCCAGCAGTTACATCAACTTCGGGACCACAGATACGCAGTATTTT	CASSYINFGTTDTQYF
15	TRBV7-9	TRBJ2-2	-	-	TGTGCCAGCAGCTTTGCGGGACCAAACACCGGGGAGCTGTTTTTT	CASSFAGPNTGELFF
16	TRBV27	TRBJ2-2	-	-	TGTGCCAGCAGTCCCCTCGACAGGCCGAACACCGGGGAGCTGTTTTTT	CASSPLDRPNTGELFF
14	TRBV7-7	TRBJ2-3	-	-	TGTGCTAGCAGCCGACTGGATAGCACAGATACGCAGTATTTT	CASSRLDSTDTQYF
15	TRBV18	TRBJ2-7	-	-	TGTGCCAGCTCACCACTAGCGGTGCCTTCCTACGAGCAGTACTTC	CASSPLAVPSYEQYF
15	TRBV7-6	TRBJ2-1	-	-	TGTGCCAGCAGCCAAAGCGTAGGCTCCTACAATGAGCAGTTCTTC	CASSQSVGSYNEQFF
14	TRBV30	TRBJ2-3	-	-	TGTGCCTGGAGGGCAGGGTTCTTCACAGATACGCAGTATTTT	CAWRAGFFTDTQYF
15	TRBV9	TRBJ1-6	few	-	TGTGCCAGCGGGACGGCTGCCTCCTATAATTCACCCCTCCACTTT	CASGTAASYNSPLHF
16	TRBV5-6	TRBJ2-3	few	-	TGTGCCAGCGGCCCCAGGAGCGGCGGGGGCTTGGATACGCAGTATTTT	CASGPRSGGGLDTQYF
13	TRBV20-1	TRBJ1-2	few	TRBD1	TGCAGTGCTCTACGACAGGGGGCTGTCGGCTACACCTTC	CSALRQGAVGYTF
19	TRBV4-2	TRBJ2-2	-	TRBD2	TGTGCCAGCAGCCAAGCGGGAGCGGGGGCAACCAGGAACACCGGGGAGCTGTTTTTT	CASSQAGAGATRNTGELFF
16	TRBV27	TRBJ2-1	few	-	TGTGCCAGCAGCCCGGAGGGTTGGAGTCGGGTTAATGAGCAGTTCTTC	CASSPEGWSRVNEQFF
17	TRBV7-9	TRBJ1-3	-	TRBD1	TGTGCCAGCAGCACCGGACAGGGTTCGAGGTCTGGAAACACCATATATTTT	CASSTGQGSRSGNTIYF
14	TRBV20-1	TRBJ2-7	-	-	TGCAGTGCTAGAGTCCCGGGACGCGTCTACGAGCAGTACTTC	CSARVPGRVYEQYF
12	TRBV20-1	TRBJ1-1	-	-	TGCAGTGCGCTCCCAGAGAACACTGAAGCTTTCTTT	CSALPENTEAFF
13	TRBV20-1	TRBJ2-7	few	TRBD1	TGCAGTGCTATAACAGGGGTACTCTACGAGCAGTACTTC	CSAITGVLYEQYF
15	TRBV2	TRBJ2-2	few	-	TGTGCCAGCAGTGCTAAGGGTGGGGACACCGGGGAGCTGTTTTTT	CASSAKGGDTGELFF